Listed here are 12 T cell receptor beta chains from one sample, sequenced in a study of technical replicates of blood from a handful of donors. TCRdb's table, derived via immunoSEQ multiplex PCR, lists solely in-frame clones and lacks some. The sample yields almost 90,000 clones, approximately 95% seen once. Sequencing was done on a sample of T cells isolated from PBMCs. These receptors all stem from a human donor in good health.

J is TRBJ2-7 and V is TRBV4-2; D remains ambiguous. Germline CDR1 reads LGHNA; CDR2 reads YNFKEQ. The CDR3 length is 15 residues. Between the trimmed V and J ends, which lost 0 bases and 5 bases, there was a span of 14 bases. The CDR3 loop reads CASSQDVGSIDEQYF. As DNA, the CDR3 is TGTGCCAGCAGCCAAGATGTTGGTAGCATCGACGAGCAGTACTTC.

The V gene is TRBV9, the J gene TRBJ1-3; no firm D call. Germline-derived CDR1 and CDR2 are SGDLS and YYNGEE. The CDR3 sequence is 16 residues long. V was clipped by 4 bases and J by 2 bases, with 16 bases between them. The CDR3 protein is CASSSPDRVTGNTIYF. The CDR3, as DNA: TGTGCCAGCAGCTCCCCAGATCGGGTTACTGGAAACACCATATATTTT.

The V call is TRBV6-6, the J call TRBJ2-1; TRBD2 agrees at 10 bases. The germline V gene has CDR1 MNHNY and CDR2 SVGAGI (reference sequence). This CDR3 comprises 16 residues. J was trimmed by 9 bases and V by 2 bases; bases with no gene match: 10. CDR3 residues: CASSYLEREGGGEQFF. CDR3 nucleotides: TGTGCCAGCAGTTACCTTGAGCGGGAGGGTGGGGGTGAGCAGTTCTTC.

The rearrangement joins TRBV10-1 to TRBJ1-1, with a tentative D call TRBD1 (5 bases). V was pared by 3 bases and J by 4 bases, with 12 bases between. Germline V lookup: CDR1 WNHNN, CDR2 SYGVQD (reference sequence). The CDR3 consists of 14 residues. Here the CDR3 reads CASSEAGMGTEAFF. The CDR3 DNA reads as TGCGCCAGCAGTGAAGCAGGGATGGGCACTGAAGCTTTCTTT.

The J gene is TRBJ2-3, the V gene TRBV9; 9 bases align to TRBD2. With 0 bases clipped from V and 4 bases from J, the junction kept 0 bases outside the gene matches. CDR1 SGDLS and CDR2 YYNGEE come from the germline V gene. The CDR3 is 14 residues long. The CDR3 bases are TGTGCCAGCAGCGTAGGCGGGAGGGCAGATACGCAGTATTTT. Translation: CASSVGGRADTQYF.

This rearrangement joins TRBV4-2 to TRBJ2-5; 8 bases map to TRBD1. CDR1 LGHNA and CDR2 YNFKEQ come from the germline V gene. The CDR3 spans 15 residues. Trimming at V came to 1 base and at J to 5 bases, leaving 6 bases not matched to a gene. The CDR3 reads CASSQVGQGEETQYF. CDR3 DNA: TGTGCCAGCAGCCAAGTCGGACAGGGTGAGGAGACCCAGTACTTC.

This rearrangement joins TRBV6-5 to TRBJ1-2; D unclear. The V gene lost 4 bases and the J gene lost 3 bases, with 3 bases spanning the gap. CDR1 MNHEY and CDR2 SVGAGI come from the germline V gene. The CDR3 contains 11 residues. CDR3 protein: CASSSDYGYTF. Here the CDR3 DNA reads TGTGCCAGCAGTTCTGACTATGGCTACACCTTC.

The rearrangement joins TRBV28 to TRBJ1-5; D may be TRBD1 (5 bases). Germline V CDR1 and CDR2: MDHEN, SYDVKM. The CDR3 spans 13 residues. Trimming stripped 3 bases from V and 5 bases from J, with 8 bases between. The CDR3 sequence: CASSFWGDQPQHF. The CDR3 DNA reads TGTGCCAGCAGTTTCTGGGGGGATCAGCCCCAGCATTTT.

V usage is TRBV6-5 and J usage is TRBJ2-1; 8 bases match TRBD1. Looked up from germline, CDR1 is MNHEY and CDR2 is SVGAGI. V gave up 2 bases and J gave up 6 bases; unmatched junction bases: 0. This CDR3 comprises 13 residues. CDR3 residues: CASSYDRGNEQFF. The CDR3 DNA sequence: TGTGCCAGCAGTTACGACAGGGGCAATGAGCAGTTCTTC.

This rearrangement joins TRBV6-1 to TRBJ2-1; 9 positions match TRBD2. Germline V CDR1 and CDR2: MNHNS, SASEGT. V lost 2 bases, J lost 0 bases, and 14 bases stayed unmatched. There are 20 residues in the CDR3. The CDR3 here is CASSESGRFALLSSYNEQFF. Written as DNA, the CDR3 is TGTGCCAGCAGTGAAAGCGGGAGGTTTGCCTTACTAAGCTCCTACAATGAGCAGTTCTTC.

CDR3 DNA sequence: TGTGCCAGCAGCTTACGGGGCGCGGGAATATATGAGCAGTTCTTC. Protein sequence: CASSLRGAGIYEQFF. The gene calls are TRBV7-2 and TRBJ2-1; weak D call: TRBD2 (6 bases). The CDR3 extends over 15 amino acids. Per the germline V gene, CDR1 is SGHTA and CDR2 is FQGNSA. Trimming removed 2 bases at V and 8 bases at J, with 16 bases between.

This clone was observed once. The chain links TRBV27 to TRBJ2-7; 7 bases line up with TRBD2. There are 14 residues in the CDR3. V lost 3 bases and J lost 3; bases outside the gene matches: 5. CDR1 and CDR2 from the germline V gene are MNHEY and SMNVEV (reference sequence). The CDR3 here is CASSLGGSIYEQYF. In DNA form, the CDR3 reads TGTGCCAGCAGTTTGGGCGGGAGCATCTACGAGCAGTACTTC.